This T cell receptor (beta chain) emerged from a study of T-cell reconstitution after alpha-beta-depleted transplantation in children. Regarding the study as a whole: By about two months after transplant, alpha-beta T cells reportedly arose from several hundred graft clones that had expanded. Surviving recipient T cells and thymic progenitors accounted for the high day-60 TCRbeta diversity observed in some patients. T-cell counts and diversity at one year post-transplant came mainly from newly produced T cells.

The CDR3 sequence is 12 residues long. Germline V CDR1 and CDR2: SQVTM, ANQGSEA. V lost 7 bases and J lost 6, with 12 bases in between. This clonotype was seen many times. What it binds is not known. It was with unique molecular identifiers that the TCRbeta library was prepared. TCRdb reprocessed the PCR reads via MiXCR and lists one record per CDR3 protein. The table has 100,000 or so distinct CDR3 sequences, approximately 6% seen once; the top ten hold around 5.6%. The chain combines TRBV29-1 with TRBJ1-4; D possibly corresponds to TRBD1 (5 bases). The receptor was isolated from a female patient aged 2-9 years who had a stem cell transplant for Fanconi anemia, so the T cells may come from the graft donor. The material was PBMCs, mostly from graft donor cells, obtained 60 days after TCRalphabeta/CD19-depleted stem cell transplant. In nucleotides, the CDR3 is TGCAGCGCAGAAGGGGCGTATGAAAAACTGTTTTTT. Translation gives CSAEGAYEKLFF.